The 31 T cell receptor beta chains presented below share a single source sample, sequenced in a study of regulatory T cells in long-lasting Graves disease. Noted time point: newly diagnosed GD, antithyroid drugs for less than 3 months. RNA from PBMCs was the source of the TCR library. The authors built TCR beta libraries using iRepertoire HTBI primers and Arm-PCR of CDR3 regions. TCRdb fed the multiplex PCR reads into MiXCR, producing one record per CDR3 protein. The repertoire consists of roughly 500,000 distinct CDR3 sequences, with roughly 13% occurring once and the leading ten covering roughly 10%. In addition, the sample was reused for a study of T cells in Graves' hyperthyroidism and ophthalmopathy.

The sample consisted of peripheral blood mononuclear cells (PBMCs), taken at new diagnosis, from a patient treated with antithyroid drugs. The receptors here all came from a man in his thirties or forties with Graves disease.

This clonotype was seen at least ten times. The rearrangement uses TRBV2 and TRBJ1-2; perhaps TRBD1 as D (6 bases). Germline V gives CDR1 SNHLY, CDR2 FYNNEI. Trimming shortened V by 0 bases and J by 7 bases, and 18 bases separated the two germline ends. The CDR3 length is 16 residues. The CDR3 protein is CASSEAGRTVRSGYTF. The CDR3 nucleotides read TGTGCCAGCAGTGAAGCCGGAAGGACAGTCAGGAGTGGCTACACCTTC.

This clonotype was seen many times. The chain combines TRBV10-2 with TRBJ2-4; 10 nucleotides align to TRBD2. V shed 3 bases, J shed 4 bases, and the junction held 6 bases outside the gene matches. The CDR3 extends over 16 amino acids. Germline V gene data show CDR1 as WSHSY and CDR2 as SAAADI. In nucleotides, the CDR3 is TGCGCCAGCAGTGACTATAGGACTAGCGGTAAAAACATTCAGTACTTC. Residues: CASSDYRTSGKNIQYF.

This clonotype was counted ten times or more. At one end the junction does not follow the germline gene, possibly because of a read error. V is TRBV7-9 and J is TRBJ1-1; tentatively, D is TRBD1 (5 bases). Germline assignment: CDR1 SEHNR and CDR2 FQNEAQ (reference sequence). This CDR3 region has 14 residues. The CDR3 is CASSPEVDSTEAFF. CDR3 DNA sequence: TGCGCCAGCAGCCCGGAGGTTGACAGCACTGAAGCTTTCTTT.

The V and J genes are TRBV10-1 and TRBJ2-2; 7 bases align to TRBD1. Germline V gene data show CDR1 as WNHNN and CDR2 as SYGVQD (reference sequence). Trimming cost V 6 bases and J 3 bases; bases outside gene matches: 4. The CDR3 covers 14 residues. The CDR3 DNA reads TGCGCCAGCAGGGGGACAGCTGACACCGGGGAGCTGTTTTTT. Translating it yields CASRGTADTGELFF.

As to this clonotype: Being one base from a much bigger clone, this may be a read error. V gene TRBV9 combines with J gene TRBJ2-2; D uncertain. Trimming removed 7 bases at V and 8 bases at J, with 15 bases between. The germline V gene encodes CDR1 SGDLS and CDR2 YYNGEE. This CDR3 is 13 amino acids long. The CDR3 spells CASGASPAGELFF. CDR3 nucleotides: TGTGCCAGCGGCGCCAGCCCGGCGGGGGAGCTGTTTTTT.

This chain connects TRBV7-2 to TRBJ1-5, with 10 positions matching TRBD1. Trimming took 8 bases from V and 5 from J; bases not matched to a gene: 6. Germline V gene lookup returns CDR1 SGHTA and CDR2 FQGNSA. The CDR3 totals 14 residues. The CDR3 region has the DNA TGTGCCAGCCGGGACGACAGGGGGCATCAGCCCCAGCATTTT. This codes for CASRDDRGHQPQHF.

This clonotype was found a few times. V is TRBV20-1 and J is TRBJ1-6; 10 bases agree with TRBD1. Per the germline V gene, CDR1 is DFQATT and CDR2 is SNEGSKA (reference sequence). V lost 3 bases, J lost 8 bases, and 7 bases stayed unmatched. The CDR3 spans 15 residues. The CDR3 is CSASTVGQGYSPLHF. As DNA, the CDR3 is TGCAGTGCTAGTACGGTGGGACAGGGGTATTCACCCCTCCACTTT.

This clonotype was picked up many times. The rearrangement uses TRBV7-8 and TRBJ2-2; D is ambiguous. There are 16 residues in the CDR3. Between the trimmed V and J ends, which lost 7 bases and 4 bases, there was a span of 19 bases. Germline lookup yields CDR1 SGHVS and CDR2 FQNEAQ. In DNA, the CDR3 is TGTGCCAGCATAGTAGGAAGTTCTATATCCACCGGGGAGCTGTTTTTT. Translation gives CASIVGSSISTGELFF.

The table lists this clonotype with many counts. The chain carries TRBV5-1 and TRBJ2-3, with D hard to call. Germline V lookup: CDR1 SGHRS, CDR2 YFSETQ. CDR3 length: 14 amino acids. Trimming shortened V by 4 bases and J by 0 bases, and 9 bases separated the two germline ends. CDR3 protein: CASSTEDSTDTQYF. The CDR3, as DNA: TGCGCCAGCAGCACCGAGGACAGCACAGATACGCAGTATTTT.

This clonotype showed up many times. The chain couples TRBV2 to TRBJ1-2; no firm D call. The CDR3 covers 13 residues. The ends were cut back, 7 bases at V and 2 bases at J, with 11 bases in the middle. In germline, CDR1 is SNHLY, CDR2 FYNNEI. The CDR3 protein is CASNPLRNYGYTF. The CDR3 DNA follows: TGTGCCAGCAACCCCCTCCGGAACTATGGCTACACCTTC. The variable domain in full, completed from reference TRBV2 and TRBJ1-2, reads EPEVTQTPSHQVTQMGQEVILRCVPISNHLYFYWYRQILGQKVEFLVSFYNNEISEKSEIFDDQFSVERPDGSNFTLKIRSTKLEDSAMYFCASNPLRNYGYTFGSGTRLTVV.

This clonotype has a count of ten or more. The chain links TRBV20-1 to TRBJ2-7; 7 bases line up with TRBD1. Trimming took 5 bases from V and 4 from J; bases not matched to a gene: 14. The length of the CDR3 is 15 residues. Germline V lookup: CDR1 DFQATT, CDR2 SNEGSKA (reference sequence). The CDR3 loop is CSAEKGAGVTYEQYF. The CDR3, as DNA: TGCAGTGCTGAAAAGGGGGCAGGGGTGACGTACGAGCAGTACTTC.

This clonotype was counted many times. The chain is built from TRBV12-3 or TRBV12-4 and TRBJ1-6; D is unresolved. Trimming pared 6 bases from V and 7 bases from J, leaving 7 bases between. CDR3 length: 12 residues. The CDR3, as DNA: TGTGCCAGCAGACCGGGGAATTCACCCCTCCACTTT. Its protein is CASRPGNSPLHF.

With respect to this clonotype: This CDR3 is missing its conserved last phenylalanine or tryptophan, likely due to a read error. This sequence joins TRBV5-1 and TRBJ2-1; 13 nucleotides agree with TRBD2. The germline V gene encodes CDR1 SGHRS and CDR2 YFSETQ. After removal of 3 bases from V and 3 bases from J, the junction contained 0 bases not matched to a gene. The CDR3 loop spans 15 amino acids. The CDR3 DNA reads as TGCGCCAGCAGCTGGACTAGCGGGGGCTACAATGAGCAGTTCTCC. This gives the protein CASSWTSGGYNEQFS.

The rearrangement joins TRBV29-1 to TRBJ1-2, with TRBD1 matching 8 bases. Germline values: CDR1 SQVTM, CDR2 ANQGSEA. CDR3 size: 12 residues. The ends lost 6 bases at V and 7 bases at J; junction bases unmatched: 7. The CDR3 region has the DNA TGCAGCGTCGCGGACAGGGCGGGTGGCTACACCTTC. Translation gives CSVADRAGGYTF.

This clonotype was recorded a few times. This chain joins TRBV3-1 and TRBJ2-2; 7 nucleotides agree with TRBD1. CDR1 and CDR2 from the germline V gene are LGHDT and YNNKEL (reference sequence). V shed 4 bases, J shed 4 bases, and the junction held 6 bases outside the gene matches. The CDR3 is made up of 15 amino acids. CDR3 region: CASSPRDRLTGELFF. The CDR3 nucleotides are TGTGCCAGCAGCCCACGGGACAGACTCACCGGGGAGCTGTTTTTT.

Notes on this clonotype: This may arise from a read error, as a much more abundant clone is one base away. The chain combines TRBV11-2 with TRBJ1-4; no definite D call. This CDR3 has 13 amino acids. Germline V gene lookup returns CDR1 SGHAT and CDR2 FQNNGV. The V gene lost 4 bases and the J gene lost 12 bases, with 15 bases spanning the gap. The CDR3 loop reads CASSSLTFEELFF. The CDR3 coding sequence is TGTGCCAGCAGCTCGCTAACCTTCGAAGAACTGTTTTTT. The whole variable domain, remainder taken from reference TRBV11-2 and TRBJ1-4, is EAGVAQSPRYKIIEKRQSVAFWCNPISGHATLYWYQQILGQGPKLLIQFQNNGVVDDSQLPKDRFSAERLKGVDSTLKIQPAKLEDSAVYLCASSSLTFEELFFGSGTQLSVL.

This clonotype was counted between two and nine times. This may arise from a read error, as a much more abundant clone is one base away. The chain uses TRBV6-5 and TRBJ1-2; TRBD1 agrees at 11 bases. The CDR3 contains 14 residues. With 4 bases clipped from V and 8 bases from J, the junction kept 6 bases outside the gene matches. CDR1 is MNHEY, CDR2 SVGAGI, per germline. Written as DNA, the CDR3 is TGTGCCAGCAGTTGCGGACAGGGGGCAAACGGCTACACCTTC. This sequence encodes CASSCGQGANGYTF.

This clonotype was counted many times. CDR3 residues: CASSQDDRGYNEQFF. DNA for the CDR3: TGTGCCAGCAGCCAAGACGACAGGGGGTACAATGAGCAGTTCTTC. The rearrangement uses TRBV14 and TRBJ2-1; TRBD1 matches at 9 bases. The germline gives CDR1 SGHDN, CDR2 FVKESK. The CDR3 totals 15 residues. The ends lost 0 bases at V and 4 bases at J; junction bases unmatched: 1. Complete variable domain (other parts from reference TRBV14 and TRBJ2-1): EAGVTQFPSHSVIEKGQTVTLRCDPISGHDNLYWYRRVMGKEIKFLLHFVKESKQDESGMPNNRFLAERTGGTYSTLKVQPAELEDSGVYFCASSQDDRGYNEQFFGPGTRLTVL.

A note on this clonotype: This could be a read error, since a much larger clone is one nucleotide away. The rearrangement uses TRBV12-3 or TRBV12-4 and TRBJ2-7; TRBD2 matches 7 bases. After removal of 5 bases from V and 9 bases from J, the junction contained 7 bases not matched to a gene. This CDR3 region has 12 residues. The CDR3 DNA reads TGTGCCAGCAGTGGGGGGGGTAGGGGGCAGTACTTC. Its protein product is CASSGGGRGQYF.

This rearrangement joins TRBV24-1 to TRBJ2-1, with D possibly being TRBD2 (6 bases). Germline CDR1 KGHDR, CDR2 SFDVKD. The CDR3 runs to 15 residues. V was trimmed by 9 bases and J by 0 bases, leaving 14 bases between them. Here the CDR3 DNA reads TGTGCCACCTCCCGAACTAGCCTCTCCTACAATGAGCAGTTCTTC. Residues: CATSRTSLSYNEQFF.

The V and J genes are TRBV5-8 and TRBJ2-5; 9 bases are shared with TRBD2. Germline values: CDR1 SGHTS, CDR2 YDEGEE. V gave up 4 bases and J gave up 1 base; unmatched junction bases: 8. This CDR3 is 16 amino acids long. The CDR3 loop reads CASSTRLAEIQETQYF. The CDR3 region has the DNA TGTGCCAGCAGCACCAGACTAGCGGAGATCCAAGAGACCCAGTACTTC.

This clonotype was observed a few times. This CDR3 reads CASSLDRGVYNEQFF. In DNA, the CDR3 is TGCGCCAGCAGCTTAGACAGGGGGGTCTACAATGAGCAGTTCTTC. This chain links TRBV5-1 with TRBJ2-1, with 9 bases fitting TRBD1. Unmatched junction bases numbered 3, after V lost 2 bases and J lost 3 bases. Per the germline V gene, CDR1 is SGHRS and CDR2 is YFSETQ. This CDR3 region has 15 residues.

This clonotype appeared many times. The rearrangement uses TRBV6-2 or TRBV6-3 and TRBJ2-1; 11 bases line up with TRBD2. The junction had 2 bases not matched to a gene; V was cut back by 7 bases and J by 0 bases. The CDR3 is made up of 15 amino acids. Germline CDR1 is MNHEY and CDR2 is SVGEGT. The chain's CDR3 is CASTTSGSSYNEQFF. CDR3 nucleotides: TGTGCCAGCACTACTAGCGGGAGCTCCTACAATGAGCAGTTCTTC.

This clonotype occurred many times. V is TRBV20-1 and J is TRBJ2-5; 8 positions match TRBD1. There are 16 residues in the CDR3. Germline CDR1 reads DFQATT; CDR2 reads SNEGSKA (reference sequence). J was trimmed by 0 bases and V by 2 bases; bases with no gene match: 8. CDR3 in amino acids: CSARFQGAAYQETQYF. The CDR3 DNA follows: TGCAGTGCTAGATTTCAGGGGGCGGCCTACCAAGAGACCCAGTACTTC.

This clonotype has only a few counts. The genes are TRBV18 and TRBJ1-1; D gene ambiguous. Trimming pared 3 bases from V and 4 bases from J, leaving 12 bases between. CDR3 length: 14 residues. Germline-derived CDR1 and CDR2 are KGHSH and LQKENI. The CDR3 loop reads CASSPKRESTEAFF. In DNA, the CDR3 is TGTGCCAGCTCACCCAAGAGGGAATCCACTGAAGCTTTCTTT.

A few counts support this clonotype. One junction end disagrees with the germline gene, perhaps due to a read error. The chain combines TRBV6-2 or TRBV6-3 with TRBJ1-2, with D possibly matching TRBD1 (5 bases). Germline-derived CDR1 and CDR2 are MNHEY and SVGEGT. The CDR3 totals 15 residues. The CDR3 bases are TGTGCCAGCAGTTACTCGAGGGGCAGGACCTATGGCTGCACCTTC. It translates to CASSYSRGRTYGCTF.

There are many counts of this clonotype. The V gene is TRBV11-2, the J gene TRBJ1-1; 8 bases line up with TRBD1. Germline CDR1 and CDR2: SGHAT and FQNNGV. The length of the CDR3 is 16 residues. V was pared by 4 bases and J by 6 bases, with 13 bases of the junction left unmatched. In nucleotides, the CDR3 is TGTGCCAGCAGCTACCCCGTCGGGACAGGATCGCCTGAAGCTTTCTTT. As protein: CASSYPVGTGSPEAFF.

With regard to this clonotype: A far larger clone is off by one base, so a read error is likely. This rearrangement joins TRBV2 to TRBJ2-1; perhaps TRBD2 as D (5 bases). The germline V and J ends were trimmed by 7 bases and 10 bases, with 8 bases remaining between them. The germline V gene encodes CDR1 SNHLY and CDR2 FYNNEI. The CDR3 has 10 residues. The CDR3 DNA reads TGTGCCAGCAAGAGGGTCGAGCAGTTCTTC. Its translation is CASKRVEQFF.

The sample holds many counts of this clonotype. The gene calls are TRBV27 and TRBJ2-6; no reliable D call. Between the trimmed V and J ends, which lost 0 bases and 2 bases, there was a span of 2 bases. Germline CDR1 MNHEY, CDR2 SMNVEV (reference sequence). The CDR3 is 14 residues long. CDR3 in DNA: TGTGCCAGCAGTTTATCGACTGGGGCCAACGTCCTGACTTTC. Amino acids: CASSLSTGANVLTF.

V usage is TRBV28 and J usage is TRBJ2-7; 7 bases map to TRBD2. The length of the CDR3 is 16 residues. Germline assignment: CDR1 MDHEN and CDR2 SYDVKM. J lost 2 bases, V lost 2 bases, and 9 bases had no gene match. DNA for the CDR3: TGTGCCAGCAGTTTACGTTGGAGCGGGGCCACCTACGAGCAGTACTTC. Protein: CASSLRWSGATYEQYF.

At least ten counts were recorded for this clonotype. The gene calls are TRBV12-3 or TRBV12-4 and TRBJ1-5; D is uncertain. The V gene lost 1 base and the J gene lost 9 bases, with 7 bases spanning the gap. The CDR3 is made up of 12 amino acids. Here the CDR3 reads CASSLGGSPQHF. Here the CDR3 DNA reads TGTGCCAGCAGTTTAGGGGGTTCGCCCCAGCATTTT.